Each of the 24 T cell receptor beta chains below was sequenced from the same sample in a study of blood T cells in healthy people across ages. A second PCR, run for 7 to 11 cycles, used a sample-barcoded 5' primer plus a J-beta primer mix. Using its own MiXCR run on the 5' RACE reads, TCRdb lists one record per CDR3 protein. The sample consists of approximately 1,700,000 distinct CDR3 sequences, 39% of them appearing once. The sample was blood. These receptors were collected from a human donor in good health.

The V call is TRBV11-2, the J call TRBJ1-2; no firm D call. The CDR3 runs 13 residues. Germline CDR1 reads SGHAT; CDR2 reads FQNNGV. V was pared by 5 bases and J by 2 bases, with 9 bases between. This CDR3 reads CASSPMPNYGYTF. The CDR3 DNA follows: TGTGCCAGCAGCCCAATGCCGAACTATGGCTACACCTTC.

This clonotype was seen a few times. The rearrangement joins TRBV4-3 to TRBJ2-1; 9 bases map to TRBD1. After removal of 0 bases from V and 4 bases from J, the junction contained 7 bases not matched to a gene. This CDR3 has 17 residues. Germline V gene lookup returns CDR1 LGHNA and CDR2 YSLEER. As DNA, the CDR3 is TGCGCCAGCAGCCAAGATAGTACGACAGGGGGGTACAATGAGCAGTTCTTC. It specifies CASSQDSTTGGYNEQFF.

This sequence joins TRBV6-2 or TRBV6-3 and TRBJ1-5, with TRBD1 as a possible D gene (5 bases). The CDR3 is 14 residues long. In germline, CDR1 is MNHEY, CDR2 SVGEGT. Trimming left V 7 bases short and J 1 base short, with 11 bases between. CDR3 sequence: CASTDRGSNQPQHF. The CDR3 DNA reads as TGTGCCAGCACGGATCGGGGGAGCAATCAGCCCCAGCATTTT.

V is TRBV2 and J is TRBJ2-1; D remains ambiguous. The CDR3 spans 15 residues. V was cut by 8 bases and J by 4 bases, with 18 bases left in between. Per germline, CDR1 SNHLY and CDR2 FYNNEI. CDR3 nucleotide sequence: TGTGCCAGCGGAAGCAGTCTCCACCTTTACAATGAGCAGTTCTTC. Protein sequence: CASGSSLHLYNEQFF.

The chain employs TRBV6-2 or TRBV6-3 and TRBJ1-1, with TRBD1 matching over 7 bases. Germline trimming cut 9 bases from V and 7 bases from J; bases unmatched to any gene: 29. This CDR3 region has 19 residues. Germline CDR1 reads MNHEY; CDR2 reads SVGEGT. CDR3 sequence (DNA): TGTGCCAGTGGCCCCCGGGACAGAACCCCTAGGAGGGGACTACGTGAAGCTTTCTTT. Protein product: CASGPRDRTPRRGLREAFF.

V gene TRBV18 combines with J gene TRBJ2-4, with 11 positions matching TRBD1. The last part of the DNA fits TRBJ2-7 better; the J call may be wrong. Looked up from germline, CDR1 is KGHSH and CDR2 is LQKENI. This CDR3 is built from 16 residues. DNA of the CDR3: TGTGCCAGCTCACCCCCTGGACAGGGGGCTGTCTACGAGCAGTACTTC. The encoded protein is CASSPPGQGAVYEQYF.

The chain carries TRBV7-8 and TRBJ2-1; a weak D match, TRBD1 (5 bases). V was trimmed by 0 bases and J by 8 bases, leaving 8 bases between them. The CDR3 length is 13 residues. CDR1 SGHVS and CDR2 FQNEAQ come from the germline V gene. CDR3 coding DNA: TGTGCCAGCAGCTTAGCTTTAGGGGATGAGCAGTTCTTC. Its translation is CASSLALGDEQFF.

This clonotype appeared a few times. The chain combines TRBV20-1 with TRBJ2-5; 11 nucleotides line up with TRBD2. V shed 6 bases and J 0 bases; nucleotides not matched to a gene: 9. The CDR3 contains 16 residues. The germline CDR1 and CDR2 sequences are DFQATT and SNEGSKA (reference sequence). CDR3 region: CSAPAIAGGYQETQYF. The CDR3 DNA sequence: TGCAGTGCCCCGGCGATAGCGGGGGGGTACCAAGAGACCCAGTACTTC.

This clonotype was seen once. This chain connects TRBV9 to TRBJ1-6; the D gene is possibly TRBD1 (5 bases). From germline, CDR1 is SGDLS and CDR2 YYNGEE. With 3 bases removed from V and 14 bases from J, the gap between germline ends came to 18 bases. The CDR3 runs 14 residues. In DNA form, the CDR3 reads TGTGCCAGCAGCGGGGGGAGGGCGAGTTTGGCCCTCCACTTT. This codes for CASSGGRASLALHF.

J is TRBJ2-7 and V is TRBV5-1, with D possibly TRBD1 on 6 matching bases. The CDR3 has 14 residues. Germline lookup yields CDR1 SGHRS and CDR2 YFSETQ. Trimming took off 1 base at V and 3 bases at J, with 11 bases between the two ends. In nucleotides, the CDR3 is TGCGCCAGCAGCTTGTTCAAGGGACACTACGAGCAGTACTTC. This gives the protein CASSLFKGHYEQYF.

This clonotype was detected once. The V and J genes are TRBV4-3 and TRBJ2-5; D is possibly TRBD1 (5 bases). The J call is doubtful: the DNA matches TRBJ2-1 better. This CDR3 is 16 amino acids long. Germline values: CDR1 LGHNA, CDR2 YSLEER. The CDR3 nucleotides read TGCGCCAGCAGCCAAGGCCTTACAGGTTACCAAGAGACCCAGTTCTTC. This gives the protein CASSQGLTGYQETQFF.

This clonotype was seen a few times. This chain connects TRBV30 to TRBJ2-3; possibly TRBD2 for D (6 bases). Germline V gene lookup returns CDR1 GTSNPN and CDR2 SVGIG (reference sequence). Trimming left V 0 bases short and J 10 bases short, with 8 bases between. The CDR3 sequence is 11 residues long. This CDR3 is CAWSVGGAQYF. In DNA, the CDR3 is TGTGCCTGGAGTGTTGGAGGGGCGCAGTATTTT.

The J gene is TRBJ1-2, the V gene TRBV7-9; tentatively, D is TRBD1 (5 bases). This CDR3 is built from 13 residues. The V end was cut by 3 bases, the J end by 9 bases, with 14 bases between. The germline CDR1 and CDR2 sequences are SEHNR and FQNEAQ (reference sequence). The CDR3 protein is CASSFSDQGSYTF. CDR3 nucleotides: TGTGCCAGCAGCTTTTCCGATCAGGGAAGCTACACCTTC. The whole variable domain, remainder taken from reference TRBV7-9 and TRBJ1-2, is DTGVSQNPRHKITKRGQNVTFRCDPISEHNRLYWYRQTLGQGPEFLTYFQNEAQLEKSRLLSDRFSAERPKGSFSTLEIQRTEQGDSAMYLCASSFSDQGSYTFGSGTRLTVV.

The rearrangement links TRBV12-3 or TRBV12-4 to TRBJ1-4; 7 bases match TRBD1. The CDR3 loop spans 14 amino acids. Trimming at V came to 6 bases and at J to 8 bases, leaving 9 bases not matched to a gene. CDR3 in DNA: TGTGCCAGCAGAGACCGGACAGGAAACGAAAAACTGTTTTTT. This encodes CASRDRTGNEKLFF.

The chain links TRBV5-1 to TRBJ1-1, with D uncertain. Germline V gene lookup returns CDR1 SGHRS and CDR2 YFSETQ. V lost 1 base and J 0 bases, leaving 16 bases between the germline ends. The CDR3 is 17 residues long. Here the CDR3 DNA reads TGCGCCAGCAGCTTGTCGGTAGGGTCATACATGAACACTGAAGCTTTCTTT. Its protein is CASSLSVGSYMNTEAFF.

The chain links TRBV20-1 to TRBJ2-3, with 7 nucleotides matching TRBD1. CDR3 length equals 16 residues. Trimming took 0 bases from V and 4 from J; bases not matched to a gene: 10. The V gene's germline CDR1 is DFQATT and CDR2 SNEGSKA (reference sequence). The CDR3 is CSARDPQGVGADTQYF. Written as DNA, the CDR3 is TGCAGTGCTAGAGATCCCCAGGGGGTGGGTGCAGATACGCAGTATTTT.

The V and J genes are TRBV7-2 and TRBJ2-3; maybe TRBD2 (5 bases). The CDR3 totals 15 residues. Germline V gene data show CDR1 as SGHTA and CDR2 as FQGNSA. Trimming cost V 2 bases and J 0 bases, with 9 bases left between them. CDR3: CASSLSRVSTDTQYF. The CDR3 bases are TGTGCCAGCAGCTTATCGCGGGTGAGCACAGATACGCAGTATTTT.

The rearrangement links TRBV19 to TRBJ2-7, with TRBD1 matching over 7 bases. This CDR3 spans 15 amino acids. V was clipped by 3 bases and J by 3 bases; unmatched bases: 8. Germline assignment: CDR1 LNHDA and CDR2 SQIVND (reference sequence). This CDR3 reads CASSMRQGESYEQYF. The CDR3 DNA is TGTGCCAGTAGTATGCGACAGGGAGAGAGCTACGAGCAGTACTTC.

The gene calls are TRBV7-9 and TRBJ2-5; D possibly corresponds to TRBD2 (5 bases). The V end was cut by 3 bases, the J end by 2 bases, with 16 bases between. CDR1 SEHNR and CDR2 FQNEAQ come from the germline V gene (reference sequence). The CDR3 is made up of 16 amino acids. The CDR3 loop is CASSFIRGKHQETQYF. The CDR3 bases are TGTGCCAGCAGCTTCATCCGGGGAAAACATCAAGAGACCCAGTACTTC. The complete variable domain, with remaining parts taken from reference TRBV7-9 and TRBJ2-5, reads DTGVSQNPRHKITKRGQNVTFRCDPISEHNRLYWYRQTLGQGPEFLTYFQNEAQLEKSRLLSDRFSAERPKGSFSTLEIQRTEQGDSAMYLCASSFIRGKHQETQYFGPGTRLLVL.

The chain combines TRBV7-9 with TRBJ1-2; D call uncertain. Per the germline V gene, CDR1 is SEHNR and CDR2 is FQNEAQ (reference sequence). The CDR3 totals 13 residues. V was pared by 3 bases and J by 4 bases, with 9 bases between. The CDR3 coding sequence is TGTGCCAGCAGCTTGCCGGTCGGCTATGGCTACACCTTC. Translation: CASSLPVGYGYTF.

Of note for this clonotype: The germline gene is not matched at one end of the junction; a read error may be the cause. The chain couples TRBV7-9 to TRBJ2-1; D is possibly TRBD1 or TRBD2 (5 bases each). From germline, CDR1 is SEHNR and CDR2 FQNEAQ (reference sequence). The length of the CDR3 is 15 residues. The CDR3 spells CAGSPSEGWYNEQFF. The DNA of the CDR3 is TGTGCCGGCAGCCCGAGCGAGGGGTGGTACAATGAGCAGTTCTTC.

With respect to this clonotype: Compared with germline, one end of the junction differs, possibly owing to a read error. The chain combines TRBV4-1 with TRBJ1-2, with D tentatively TRBD1 (6 bases). This CDR3 has 17 amino acids. Germline CDR1 MGHRA, CDR2 YSYEKL. Here the CDR3 DNA reads TGCGCCAGCAGCCAAGCCCAGACGACAGGCCTACTCTATAGCTACACCTTC. Its translation is CASSQAQTTGLLYSYTF.

This clonotype was observed a few times. V and J are TRBV4-1 and TRBJ2-5, with 10 positions matching TRBD2. The last part of the DNA fits TRBJ2-7 better; the J call may be wrong. CDR3 length equals 16 residues. From germline, CDR1 is MGHRA and CDR2 YSYEKL. In DNA form, the CDR3 reads TGCGCCAGCAGCCAACACCATAGGACTAGCGGCTACGAGCAGTACTTC. It is translated as CASSQHHRTSGYEQYF.

The gene calls are TRBV27 and TRBJ2-5; D is perhaps TRBD1 or TRBD2 (5 bases each). The end of the DNA fits TRBJ2-7 better, so the J call may be wrong. The CDR3 has 15 residues. CDR1 MNHEY and CDR2 SMNVEV come from the germline V gene (reference sequence). CDR3 loop: CASTKGPTRGHEQYF. CDR3 sequence (DNA): TGTGCCAGCACCAAGGGACCGACCCGAGGCCACGAGCAGTACTTC.